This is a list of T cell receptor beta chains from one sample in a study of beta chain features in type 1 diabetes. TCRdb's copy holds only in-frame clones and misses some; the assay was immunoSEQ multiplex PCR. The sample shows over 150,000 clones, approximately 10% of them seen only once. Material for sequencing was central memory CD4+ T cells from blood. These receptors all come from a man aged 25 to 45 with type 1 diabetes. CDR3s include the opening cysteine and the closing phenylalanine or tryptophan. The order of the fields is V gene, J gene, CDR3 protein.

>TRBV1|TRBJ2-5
CTSSQDPTSGSDTQYF
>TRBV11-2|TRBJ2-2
CASSRRLAGHTGELFF
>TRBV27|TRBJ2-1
CASSPLLAQSNNEQFF
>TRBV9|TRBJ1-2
CASSNRAGYTF
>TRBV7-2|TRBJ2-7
CASSLEQGSDEQYF
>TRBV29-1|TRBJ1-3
CSVADSQTDSSGNTIYF
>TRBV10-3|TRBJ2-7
CAISDPGWGGGEQYF
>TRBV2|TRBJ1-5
CASTLDLTGPQHF
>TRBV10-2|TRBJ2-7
CASSGSNSYEQYF
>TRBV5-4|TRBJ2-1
CASSLDSTNNEQFF
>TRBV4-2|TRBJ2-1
CASSQMERENEQFF
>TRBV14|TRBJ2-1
CASSQGLAESNEQFF
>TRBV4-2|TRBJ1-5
CASSQAGTGEQPQHF
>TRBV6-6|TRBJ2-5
CASIAGEGDQYF
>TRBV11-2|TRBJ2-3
CASSLGPGTGALTTQYF
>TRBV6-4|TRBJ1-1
CASRGRGTEAFF
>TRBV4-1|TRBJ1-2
CASSRDSNGYGYTF
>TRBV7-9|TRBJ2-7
CASSLGTGRAYEQYF
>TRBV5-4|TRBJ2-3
CASSMRTSASTDTQYF
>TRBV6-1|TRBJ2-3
CASRETPSGRDTQYF
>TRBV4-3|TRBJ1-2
CASSQETGDYGYTF
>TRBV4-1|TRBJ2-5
CASSRGQGANQETQYF
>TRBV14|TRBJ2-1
CASSTQPYNEQFF
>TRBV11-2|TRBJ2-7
CASSLEERVEQYF
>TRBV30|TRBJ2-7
CACRNRDSGAYEQYF
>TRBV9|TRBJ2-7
CASIRRDRGSYEQYF
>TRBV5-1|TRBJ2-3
CASNDGWSTDTQYF
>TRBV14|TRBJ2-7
CASSQDLGLAGNYEQYF
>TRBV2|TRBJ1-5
CATHPGQGGNTQPQHF
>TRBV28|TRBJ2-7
CASRGLGPLYEQYF
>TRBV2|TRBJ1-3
CASSVRGHRYF
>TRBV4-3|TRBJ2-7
CASSQDKARSSEQYF
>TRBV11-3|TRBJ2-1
CASSQQGRNEQFF
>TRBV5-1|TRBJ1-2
CASSLGQGEHGYTF
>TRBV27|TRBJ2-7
CASSRKTRHEQYF
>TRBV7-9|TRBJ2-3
CASSEGGPDTQYF
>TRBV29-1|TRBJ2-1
CSVLASLYNEQFF